Presented here are 16 T cell receptor beta chains from one specimen sequenced in a study of CD8+CD57+ T cells in acquired aplastic anemia. The TCR beta profiling, which covered VDJ combination and CDR3 sequence, was carried out using genomic DNA as the template. Each CDR3 protein gets one entry after TCRdb re-called the reads with MiXCR. The table has hundreds of thousands of distinct CDR3 sequences, over 25% seen once. In patients chosen for sequencing, flow cytometry had shown CD8+CD57+ cell expansion. The sequenced sample consisted of sorted CD4+, CD8+, or CD8+CD57+ T cells (not recorded which) from PBMCs. These receptors were taken from a human donor with aplastic anemia.

Many counts were recorded for this clonotype. The chain employs TRBV2 and TRBJ1-1; D unclear. Trimming took 7 bases from V and 6 from J, leaving 18 bases between them. Per the germline V gene, CDR1 is SNHLY and CDR2 is FYNNEI. CDR3 size: 14 residues. This CDR3 is CASTPRTDPAEAFF. The DNA for the CDR3 is TGTGCCAGCACCCCTCGGACCGACCCCGCTGAAGCTTTCTTT.

This clonotype appeared a few times. The J gene is TRBJ2-7, the V gene TRBV12-3 or TRBV12-4; TRBD1 might be the D (5 bases). The CDR3 sequence is 14 residues long. The V and J ends lost 3 bases and 2 bases respectively, with 11 bases between them. CDR3 protein: CASSLRQSPYEQYF. CDR3 in DNA: TGTGCCAGCAGTTTGCGACAGAGCCCCTACGAGCAGTACTTC.

Only a few counts were recorded for this clonotype. The rearrangement links TRBV6-1 to TRBJ1-2; 8 nucleotides line up with TRBD1. The CDR3 totals 16 residues. V dropped 3 bases and J dropped 2; count of bases not matched to a gene: 8. Germline CDR1 MNHNS, CDR2 SASEGT. The DNA of the CDR3 is TGTGCCAGCAGTGAGCAGGGGGCAATCTCGAACTATGGCTACACCTTC. As protein: CASSEQGAISNYGYTF.

The table lists this clonotype with a few counts. This chain connects TRBV7-9 to TRBJ2-2, with D unclear. The CDR3 is 15 amino acids. The V gene's germline CDR1 is SEHNR and CDR2 FQNEAQ (reference sequence). V was pared by 5 bases and J by 7 bases, with 17 bases between. The CDR3 loop is CASSRPVGDNGELFF. Written as DNA, the CDR3 is TGTGCCAGCAGCCGGCCTGTTGGTGACAACGGGGAGCTGTTTTTT.

With respect to this clonotype: A read error may be the cause here, since a much bigger clone is one base away. The V gene is TRBV24-1, the J gene TRBJ2-7; D perhaps matches TRBD1 (7 bases). Germline V gives CDR1 KGHDR, CDR2 SFDVKD. The V gene lost 3 bases and the J gene lost 0 bases, with 14 bases spanning the gap. The CDR3 is 16 amino acids. CDR3 DNA: TGTGCCACCAGTGATCCCCCGCGGGACAGCTCCTACGAGCAGTACTTC. It is translated as CATSDPPRDSSYEQYF.

V is TRBV9 and J is TRBJ2-3; TRBD2 matches at 9 bases. This CDR3 has 17 amino acids. Germline-derived CDR1 and CDR2 are SGDLS and YYNGEE. V shed 0 bases, J shed 4 bases, and the junction held 9 bases outside the gene matches. The chain's CDR3 is CASSVEPSGMGPDTQYF. The CDR3 nucleotides read TGTGCCAGCAGCGTAGAGCCTAGCGGGATGGGGCCAGATACGCAGTATTTT.

The chain links TRBV6-5 to TRBJ1-4, with 9 bases fitting TRBD1. The CDR3 is made up of 17 amino acids. Germline V gives CDR1 MNHEY, CDR2 SVGAGI. The V and J ends lost 2 bases and 4 bases, in that order; junction bases with no gene match: 8. The CDR3 DNA follows: TGTGCCAGCAGTTACGCCCTGACAGGGGGAAATAATGAAAAACTGTTTTTT. This sequence encodes CASSYALTGGNNEKLFF.

The chain carries TRBV12-3 or TRBV12-4 and TRBJ1-1; TRBD1 is a possible D gene (6 bases). The CDR3 extends over 14 amino acids. V lost 5 bases and J lost 2, with 12 bases in between. The CDR3, as DNA: TGTGCCAGCAGTAAAGGACAGATTAACACTGAAGCTTTCTTT. Its protein product is CASSKGQINTEAFF.

This clonotype was counted many times. The gene calls are TRBV29-1 and TRBJ1-1; 8 nucleotides match TRBD1. Germline V gives CDR1 SQVTM, CDR2 ANQGSEA. CDR3 length equals 12 residues. The V gene end was trimmed by 3 bases and the J gene end by 3 bases; junction bases not matched to a gene: 0. The CDR3 DNA reads as TGCAGCGTTGAGGACAGGGACACTGAAGCTTTCTTT. Translated, it gives CSVEDRDTEAFF.

This clonotype was counted between two and nine times. The rearrangement uses TRBV20-1 and TRBJ1-2; 8 nucleotides agree with TRBD1. The trim removed 0 bases at V and 8 bases at J, leaving 8 bases unmatched. In germline, CDR1 is DFQATT, CDR2 SNEGSKA (reference sequence). The CDR3 is made up of 14 amino acids. CDR3 nucleotide sequence: TGCAGTGCTAGAGATCGCCAGGGGGCGATAGGCTACACCTTC. It is translated as CSARDRQGAIGYTF.

This clonotype was recorded a few times. This chain uses TRBV6-1 with TRBJ2-1; 11 nucleotides match TRBD2. The V segment lost 6 bases and the J segment 2 bases; nucleotides outside the gene matches: 6. The V gene's germline CDR1 is MNHNS and CDR2 SASEGT. The CDR3 sequence is 16 residues long. This chain's CDR3 is CASRDVAGGTYNEQFF. Here the CDR3 DNA reads TGTGCCAGCAGGGATGTAGCGGGAGGGACCTACAATGAGCAGTTCTTC.

The genes are TRBV9 and TRBJ2-3, with 9 bases aligning to TRBD2. This CDR3 is 17 amino acids long. Germline V CDR1 and CDR2: SGDLS, YYNGEE. Trimming at V came to 4 bases and at J to 3 bases, leaving 12 bases not matched to a gene. The CDR3 DNA is TGTGCCAGCAGCCCCCGGGGTAGCGGGAGAAGTACAGATACGCAGTATTTT. This translates into CASSPRGSGRSTDTQYF.

This clonotype was detected many times. The gene calls are TRBV7-9 and TRBJ1-2; D is unclear. Germline V gene data show CDR1 as SEHNR and CDR2 as FQNEAQ (reference sequence). The CDR3 runs to 11 residues. Trimming took off 3 bases at V and 8 bases at J, with 7 bases between the two ends. CDR3 nucleotide sequence: TGTGCCAGCAGCTTCGGGCGGGGCTACACCTTC. Encoded protein: CASSFGRGYTF.

Remarks on this clonotype: A single base separates this from a much larger clone, so it may be a read error. V usage is TRBV7-8 and J usage is TRBJ1-5; D is ambiguous. CDR3 length: 16 residues. Per the germline V gene, CDR1 is SGHVS and CDR2 is FQNEAQ. CDR3 in amino acids: CVSSPGVASGNQPQHF. The CDR3 nucleotides are TGTGTCAGCAGCCCTGGGGTTGCGTCGGGCAATCAGCCCCAGCATTTT.

This clonotype was seen ten or more times. CDR3 nucleotides: TGTGCCAGCAGCCAAGATGGTGACCTGAATCAGCCCCAGCATTTT. As protein: CASSQDGDLNQPQHF. The chain uses TRBV4-2 and TRBJ1-5; no definite D call. The V gene lost 0 bases and the J gene lost 4 bases, with 10 bases spanning the gap. Germline lookup yields CDR1 LGHNA and CDR2 YNFKEQ. CDR3 size: 15 residues.

This clonotype was seen many times. This chain links TRBV12-3 or TRBV12-4 with TRBJ1-5; 11 bases align to TRBD1. After removal of 6 bases from V and 4 bases from J, the junction contained 5 bases not matched to a gene. The CDR3 totals 15 residues. The CDR3 DNA reads TGTGCCAGCAGCAGGGACAGGGGGGCGAATCAGCCCCAGCATTTT. Its protein is CASSRDRGANQPQHF.